This T cell receptor (beta chain) was identified during a study of tumor-infiltrating lymphocytes in primary liver carcinoma. The overall study: These were node-negative, non-metastatic T1-T3 tumors of roughly 4 to 10 cm.

Researchers drew blood RNA from unsorted whole blood and extracted germline DNA as well. In advance of surgery, roughly 4.4 milliliters of peripheral blood were collected. Using a constant-region primer together with ProtoScript II reverse transcriptase, TCR beta cDNA was made from about 490 ng of total RNA. Slightly modified ARM-PCR served as the procedure for the TCR beta libraries. These libraries came from three rounds of nested multiplex PCR. PCR rounds one and two used TRBV1-TRBV30 forward primers with a C-beta reverse primer for 10 cycles each. A single record per CDR3 protein comes from TCRdb applying MiXCR to the multiplex PCR reads. Found here are approximately 210,000 distinct CDR3 sequences, 65% of them singletons; the top ten hold under 7.5%. The CDR3 runs 16 residues. Between the trimmed V and J ends, which lost 2 bases and 0 bases, there was a span of 13 bases. Germline CDR1 and CDR2: MNHEY and SVGAGI.

The receptor comes from a woman aged 55-69 years with primary liver carcinoma and hepatitis B virus infection. The rearrangement uses TRBV6-5 and TRBJ1-2; D is undetermined. Sequencing used peripheral blood. This chain's CDR3 is CASSYGGGASNYGYTF. The CDR3 DNA follows: TGTGCCAGCAGTTACGGCGGCGGAGCATCTAACTATGGCTACACCTTC.